This TCR beta chain originates from a study of OX40 agonist ivuxolimab in advanced cancers. About the study: Partial response was recorded in three patients: one hepatocellular carcinoma and two cutaneous melanoma cases.

At cycle 4 day 1, cycle 7 day 1, and baseline, blood was sampled. Germline CDR1 and CDR2: SGDLS and YYNGEE. Trimming at V came to 4 bases and at J to 4 bases, leaving 5 bases not matched to a gene. The CDR3 length is 14 residues. Profiling relied on immunoSEQ multiplex PCR, and the TCRdb table lists in-frame clones only, not all of them. The top ten hold about 0.45% of the sample, which has under 85,000 clones, more than 75% seen once. This receptor was taken from an adult with an advanced solid tumor such as melanoma, head and neck, liver or kidney cancer. The rearrangement uses TRBV9 and TRBJ1-1; 9 positions agree with TRBD1. The specimen was CD4+ or CD8+ T cells sorted from blood, collected in a trial of the OX40 agonist ivuxolimab. CDR3 sequence (DNA): TGTGCCAGCAGCACGGGACAGGGAAGCACTGAAGCTTTCTTT. Amino acid sequence: CASSTGQGSTEAFF.